These 26 T cell receptor beta chains were all obtained from the same sample, sequenced in a study of cytomegalovirus exposure and HLA in healthy donors. It was with 60 Vbeta and 13 Jbeta primers that the PCR ran. The assay was immunoSEQ multiplex PCR, and TCRdb's table has in-frame clones only and misses some. The repertoire includes some 120,000 clones, approximately 81% of them detected once, and approximately 3.1% sits in the top ten. The material sequenced was PBMCs. Receptor source: a woman between 18 and 29 years old in good health and CMV-seropositive.

The CDR3, as DNA: TGTGCCAGCAGTTTCCAGGGTACCTACAATGAGCAGTTCTTC. It translates to CASSFQGTYNEQFF. The chain is built from TRBV27 and TRBJ2-1, with D possibly TRBD1 on 5 matching bases. Trimming stripped 3 bases from V and 2 bases from J, with 8 bases between. The CDR3 is 14 residues long. The germline V gene has CDR1 MNHEY and CDR2 SMNVEV (reference sequence).

The chain links TRBV9 to TRBJ1-1, with 8 bases lining up with TRBD1. This CDR3 is built from 14 residues. CDR1 and CDR2 (germline): SGDLS, YYNGEE. Trimming cost V 4 bases and J 4 bases; bases outside gene matches: 6. CDR3 region: CASSLTGVGTEAFF. The CDR3 region has the DNA TGTGCCAGCAGCTTGACAGGGGTTGGCACTGAAGCTTTCTTT.

This rearrangement joins TRBV5-1 to TRBJ2-5; D is unresolved. V lost 7 bases, J lost 3 bases, and 16 bases lay in between. Germline loops: CDR1 SGHRS, CDR2 YFSETQ. This CDR3 region has 14 residues. The CDR3 DNA sequence: TGCGCCAGCGGCCTACAAGGCGGAAAAGAGACCCAGTACTTC. Amino acids: CASGLQGGKETQYF.

The table lists this clone with a count of one. V is TRBV4-1 and J is TRBJ2-2, with 10 bases that match TRBD2. V shed 8 bases and J 6 bases; nucleotides not matched to a gene: 15. Looked up from germline, CDR1 is MGHRA and CDR2 is YSYEKL. This CDR3 is built from 17 residues. The CDR3 reads CASLSPPSGSTSGELFF. CDR3 in DNA: TGCGCCAGCTTATCCCCCCCTAGCGGGAGTACTTCCGGGGAGCTGTTTTTT.

CDR3 sequence (DNA): TGTGCCAGCAGTGAGGTATGGGGCCCTCAGCCCCAGCATTTT. Its protein is CASSEVWGPQPQHF. This rearrangement joins TRBV6-1 to TRBJ1-5, with D possibly matching TRBD1 (5 bases). Trimming took off 3 bases at V and 6 bases at J, with 12 bases between the two ends. The CDR3 totals 14 residues. Per the germline V gene, CDR1 is MNHNS and CDR2 is SASEGT.

As regards this clone: Other DNA sequences within the sample encode an identical CDR3. The chain combines TRBV11-2 with TRBJ1-5; 8 bases line up with TRBD1. Germline loops: CDR1 SGHAT, CDR2 FQNNGV. The CDR3 contains 14 residues. Germline trimming cut 4 bases from V and 9 bases from J; bases unmatched to any gene: 8. CDR3 region: CASSSSTGVPPQHF. CDR3 in DNA: TGTGCCAGCAGCTCATCGACAGGGGTACCGCCCCAGCATTTT.

The J gene is TRBJ2-1, the V gene TRBV19; D may be TRBD1 or TRBD2 (5 bases each). The CDR3 extends over 16 amino acids. V was cut by 6 bases and J by 2 bases, with 17 bases left in between. In germline, CDR1 is LNHDA, CDR2 SQIVND (reference sequence). In DNA, the CDR3 is TGTGCCAGTAGGATACAGGTACTCGGGACCTACAATGAGCAGTTCTTC. Translated, it gives CASRIQVLGTYNEQFF.

The chain carries TRBV7-2 and TRBJ2-5, with TRBD2 as a possible D gene (6 bases). The CDR3 is 13 residues long. Trimming shortened V by 2 bases and J by 5 bases, and 9 bases separated the two germline ends. In germline, CDR1 is SGHTA, CDR2 FQGNSA. The CDR3 is CASSLISGETQYF. The CDR3 region has the DNA TGTGCCAGCAGCTTAATAAGCGGGGAGACCCAGTACTTC.

The V gene is TRBV14, the J gene TRBJ1-2; D is perhaps TRBD1 (5 bases). CDR1 is SGHDN and CDR2 is FVKESK in the germline V gene. V shed 0 bases and J shed 7 bases, with 15 bases lying between them. CDR3 length: 15 residues. The chain's CDR3 is CASSQEGVGLIGYTF. DNA for the CDR3: TGTGCCAGCAGCCAAGAAGGGGTAGGGTTGATTGGCTACACCTTC.

V and J are TRBV11-2 and TRBJ1-2; D is unclear. Trimming cost V 0 bases and J 7 bases, with 21 bases left between them. Germline V gene sequence: CDR1 SGHAT, CDR2 FQNNGV. This CDR3 has 17 amino acids. The CDR3 bases are TGTGCCAGCAGCTTAGACCTAAATCGGGGAGCAAGTCGTGGCTACACCTTC. Its translation: CASSLDLNRGASRGYTF. The full variable domain, with the rest looked up from reference TRBV11-2 and TRBJ1-2, is EAGVAQSPRYKIIEKRQSVAFWCNPISGHATLYWYQQILGQGPKLLIQFQNNGVVDDSQLPKDRFSAERLKGVDSTLKIQPAKLEDSAVYLCASSLDLNRGASRGYTFGSGTRLTVV.

This rearrangement joins TRBV6-1 to TRBJ1-1, with a possible D match to TRBD1 (5 bases). V was trimmed by 5 bases and J by 8 bases, leaving 15 bases between them. Germline CDR1 and CDR2: MNHNS and SASEGT. This CDR3 contains 13 residues. The CDR3 sequence is CASSWGRAIEAFF. The CDR3, as DNA: TGTGCCAGCAGTTGGGGCAGAGCGATCGAAGCTTTCTTT.

This clone appeared once. The genes are TRBV19 and TRBJ1-4; the match to TRBD1 covers 7 bases. This CDR3 has 14 amino acids. The germline CDR1 and CDR2 sequences are LNHDA and SQIVND (reference sequence). Trimming cost V 6 bases and J 0 bases; bases outside gene matches: 1. The CDR3 loop reads CASRTGATNEKLFF. The CDR3 nucleotides read TGTGCCAGTAGAACAGGGGCAACTAATGAAAAACTGTTTTTT. Full variable domain (missing parts from reference TRBV19 and TRBJ1-4): DGGITQSPKYLFRKEGQNVTLSCEQNLNHDAMYWYRQDPGQGLRLIYYSQIVNDFQKGDIAEGYSVSREKKESFPLTVTSAQKNPTAFYLCASRTGATNEKLFFGSGTQLSVL.

The chain links TRBV6-5 to TRBJ2-1, with 7 bases that match TRBD1. The trim removed 2 bases at V and 3 bases at J, leaving 1 base unmatched. CDR3 length: 14 residues. Germline CDR1 is MNHEY and CDR2 is SVGAGI. CDR3 amino acids: CASSYGTDYNEQFF. The CDR3, as DNA: TGTGCCAGCAGTTACGGGACAGACTACAATGAGCAGTTCTTC.

In nucleotides, the CDR3 is TGCGCCAGCAGCCCTTCGGGACTAGCGGGACCGAACACCGGGGAGCTGTTTTTT. The encoded protein is CASSPSGLAGPNTGELFF. The chain has TRBV4-1 and TRBJ2-2; 13 nucleotides line up with TRBD2. V gave up 4 bases and J gave up 0 bases; unmatched junction bases: 5. Germline CDR1 and CDR2: MGHRA and YSYEKL. CDR3 length: 18 amino acids.

Turning to this clone: Relative to the germline gene, one junction end is altered; a read error may explain this. This chain links TRBV7-9 with TRBJ1-1, with a weak D call TRBD1 (5 bases). The CDR3 extends over 16 amino acids. From germline, CDR1 is SEHNR and CDR2 FQNEAQ (reference sequence). The CDR3 protein is CSSSLGQGGRGTEAFF. The CDR3 nucleotides are TGTTCCAGCAGCTTAGGCCAGGGAGGTAGAGGAACTGAAGCTTTCTTT.

The CDR3 DNA follows: TGTGCCAGCAGCTCAACCGGGACAGGGAACACTGAAGCTTTCTTT. Its protein is CASSSTGTGNTEAFF. The chain uses TRBV7-9 and TRBJ1-1; 8 bases line up with TRBD1. The V gene end was trimmed by 4 bases and the J gene end by 1 base; junction bases not matched to a gene: 5. The CDR3 has 15 amino acids. The germline V gene encodes CDR1 SEHNR and CDR2 FQNEAQ (reference sequence).

This clone was picked up one time. The chain combines TRBV28 with TRBJ1-3; 11 bases fit TRBD1. This CDR3 is 16 amino acids long. Unmatched junction bases numbered 0, after V lost 2 bases and J lost 0 bases. CDR1 is MDHEN, CDR2 SYDVKM, per germline. The CDR3 nucleotides are TGTGCCAGCAGTTTAGGGACAGGGGGCTCTGGAAACACCATATATTTT. This encodes CASSLGTGGSGNTIYF.

V gene TRBV6-5 combines with J gene TRBJ1-2; TRBD1 is a possible D gene (5 bases). The CDR3 is 16 amino acids. V dropped 4 bases and J dropped 7 bases, with 22 bases sitting between them. Per germline, CDR1 MNHEY and CDR2 SVGAGI. CDR3 nucleotide sequence: TGTGCCAGCAGTTCCGCCCCCCCGCTGGACATCAGTGGCTACACCTTC. This translates into CASSSAPPLDISGYTF.

As to this clone: The sample carries other DNA sequences with the same CDR3. This chain joins TRBV7-3 and TRBJ2-1; D uncertain. Trimming stripped 2 bases from V and 4 bases from J, with 6 bases between. The CDR3 is 13 residues long. The V gene's germline CDR1 is SGHTA and CDR2 FQGTGA. In DNA form, the CDR3 reads TGTGCCAGCAGCTTATCAGGATACAATGAGCAGTTCTTC. Its protein is CASSLSGYNEQFF.

The rearrangement links TRBV30 to TRBJ2-5; tentative D call: TRBD1 (6 bases). The germline V gene encodes CDR1 GTSNPN and CDR2 SVGIG (reference sequence). The germline V and J ends were trimmed by 1 base and 4 bases, with 10 bases remaining between them. The CDR3 loop spans 13 amino acids. CDR3 sequence reads: CAWSGQGSETQYF. CDR3 DNA sequence: TGTGCCTGGAGTGGTCAGGGGTCAGAGACCCAGTACTTC.

The chain is built from TRBV27 and TRBJ1-1; D gene unclear. Germline V lookup: CDR1 MNHEY, CDR2 SMNVEV (reference sequence). The CDR3 consists of 13 residues. V lost 4 bases and J lost 4, with 10 bases in between. CDR3 coding DNA: TGTGCCAGCAGTTGGACTCGGGGCACTGAAGCTTTCTTT. This translates into CASSWTRGTEAFF.

J is TRBJ2-5 and V is TRBV6-1; TRBD1 matches at 8 bases. From germline, CDR1 is MNHNS and CDR2 SASEGT. The CDR3 totals 15 residues. With 6 bases clipped from V and 0 bases from J, the junction kept 6 bases outside the gene matches. The CDR3 reads CASREDRDHQETQYF. The CDR3 DNA reads as TGTGCCAGCAGAGAGGACAGGGACCACCAAGAGACCCAGTACTTC.

The genes are TRBV19 and TRBJ1-2; TRBD1 matches 9 bases. J gave up 0 bases and V 10 bases, and 15 bases lay outside the gene matches. Germline V CDR1 and CDR2: LNHDA, SQIVND (reference sequence). The CDR3 contains 17 residues. This CDR3 reads CATPAGTGPSTNYGYTF. CDR3 nucleotide sequence: TGTGCCACCCCGGCAGGGACAGGGCCGTCCACTAACTATGGCTACACCTTC. Together with reference TRBV19 and TRBJ1-2, the CDR3 gives the full variable domain: DGGITQSPKYLFRKEGQNVTLSCEQNLNHDAMYWYRQDPGQGLRLIYYSQIVNDFQKGDIAEGYSVSREKKESFPLTVTSAQKNPTAFYLCATPAGTGPSTNYGYTFGSGTRLTVV.

The V gene is TRBV6-5, the J gene TRBJ2-7; TRBD2 aligns across 13 bases. Trimming cost V 7 bases and J 6 bases; bases outside gene matches: 9. Per the germline V gene, CDR1 is MNHEY and CDR2 is SVGAGI. The CDR3 runs to 15 residues. CDR3 DNA sequence: TGTGCCAGCAACCCCGGACTAGCGGGAGTACGCGAGCAGTACTTC. This encodes CASNPGLAGVREQYF.

This chain uses TRBV11-2 with TRBJ1-1; D not resolved. V shed 1 base and J shed 7 bases, with 10 bases lying between them. The CDR3 is made up of 13 amino acids. Germline CDR1 reads SGHAT; CDR2 reads FQNNGV. The CDR3 nucleotides read TGTGCCAGCAGCTTAGGATTAGCGGGTGAAGCTTTCTTT. Protein sequence: CASSLGLAGEAFF.

The chain uses TRBV7-3 and TRBJ2-3; 7 bases map to TRBD2. Germline loops: CDR1 SGHTA, CDR2 FQGTGA. CDR3 length: 16 residues. V lost 3 bases to trimming and J lost 4 bases; unmatched junction nucleotides: 10. The CDR3 is CASSFPVGGSADTQYF. The CDR3 DNA reads TGTGCCAGCAGCTTCCCCGTGGGCGGGAGCGCAGATACGCAGTATTTT. The entire variable domain, with the rest obtained from reference TRBV7-3 and TRBJ2-3, is as follows: GAGVSQTPSNKVTEKGKYVELRCDPISGHTALYWYRQSLGQGPEFLIYFQGTGAADDSGLPNDRFFAVRPEGSVSTLKIQRTERGDSAVYLCASSFPVGGSADTQYFGPGTRLTVL.